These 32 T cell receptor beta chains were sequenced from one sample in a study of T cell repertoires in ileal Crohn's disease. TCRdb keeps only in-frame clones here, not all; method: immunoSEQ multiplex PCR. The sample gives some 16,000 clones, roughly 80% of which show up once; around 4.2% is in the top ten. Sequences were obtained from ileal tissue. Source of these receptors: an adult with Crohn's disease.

The CDR3 loop is CASGLVSGPQGSPLHF. As DNA, the CDR3 is TGTGCTAGTGGTTTGGTGAGCGGACCACAAGGCTCACCCCTCCACTTT. The V and J genes are TRBV12-5 and TRBJ1-6; no clear D gene. The CDR3 runs to 16 residues. The ends were cut back, 0 bases at V and 10 bases at J, with 16 bases in the middle. Per the germline V gene, CDR1 is LGHNT and CDR2 is FRNRAP.

Here the CDR3 reads CASSYQYPTGTNTEAFF. The DNA of the CDR3 is TGCGCCAGCAGCTACCAATACCCGACAGGGACGAACACTGAAGCTTTCTTT. The chain uses TRBV5-1 and TRBJ1-1; 7 bases are shared with TRBD1. J lost 1 base, V lost 3 bases, and 12 bases had no gene match. The CDR3 runs to 17 residues. Germline V gives CDR1 SGHRS, CDR2 YFSETQ.

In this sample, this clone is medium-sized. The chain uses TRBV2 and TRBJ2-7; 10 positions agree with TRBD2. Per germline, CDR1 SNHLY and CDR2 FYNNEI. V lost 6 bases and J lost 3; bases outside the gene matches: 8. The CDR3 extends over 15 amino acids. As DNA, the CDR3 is TGTGCCAGCAGATTCCTAGCGGGGGTTAACTACGAGCAGTACGTC. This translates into CASRFLAGVNYEQYV.

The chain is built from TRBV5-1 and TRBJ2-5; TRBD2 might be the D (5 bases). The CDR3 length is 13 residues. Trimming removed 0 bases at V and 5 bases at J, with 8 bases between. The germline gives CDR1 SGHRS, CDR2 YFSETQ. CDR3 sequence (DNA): TGCGCCAGCAGCTTGGCCGGCGGGGAGACCCAGTACTTC. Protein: CASSLAGGETQYF.

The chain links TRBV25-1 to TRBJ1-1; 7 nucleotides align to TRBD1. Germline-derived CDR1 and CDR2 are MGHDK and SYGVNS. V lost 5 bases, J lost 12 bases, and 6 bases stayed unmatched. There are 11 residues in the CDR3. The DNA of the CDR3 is TGTGCCAGCAGTCGCACAGGGGTGACTTTCTTT. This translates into CASSRTGVTFF.

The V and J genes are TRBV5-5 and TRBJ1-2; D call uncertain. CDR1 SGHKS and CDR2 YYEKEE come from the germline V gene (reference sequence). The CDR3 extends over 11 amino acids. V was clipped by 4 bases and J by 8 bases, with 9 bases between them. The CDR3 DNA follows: TGTGCCAGCAGCCGCGATTGGGGCTACACCTTC. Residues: CASSRDWGYTF.

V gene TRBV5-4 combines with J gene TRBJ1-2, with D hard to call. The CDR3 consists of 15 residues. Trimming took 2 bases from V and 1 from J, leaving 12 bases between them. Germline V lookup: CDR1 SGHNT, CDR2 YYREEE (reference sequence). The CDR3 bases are TGTGCCAGCAGCTTCACGGCGGGCTATAACTATGGCTACACCTTC. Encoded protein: CASSFTAGYNYGYTF.

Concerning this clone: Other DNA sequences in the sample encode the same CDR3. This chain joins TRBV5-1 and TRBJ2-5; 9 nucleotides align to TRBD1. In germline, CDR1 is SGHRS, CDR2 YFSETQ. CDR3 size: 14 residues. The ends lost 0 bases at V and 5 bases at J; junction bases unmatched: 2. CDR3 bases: TGCGCCAGCAGCTTGGGACAGGGGGGTGAGACCCAGTACTTC. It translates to CASSLGQGGETQYF. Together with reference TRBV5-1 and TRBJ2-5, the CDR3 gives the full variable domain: KAGVTQTPRYLIKTRGQQVTLSCSPISGHRSVSWYQQTPGQGLQFLFEYFSETQRNKGNFPGRFSGRQFSNSRSEMNVSTLELGDSALYLCASSLGQGGETQYFGPGTRLLVL.

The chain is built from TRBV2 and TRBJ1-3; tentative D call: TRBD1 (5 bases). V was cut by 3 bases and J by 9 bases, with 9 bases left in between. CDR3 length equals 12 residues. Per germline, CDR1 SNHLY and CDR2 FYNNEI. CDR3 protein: CASSEEQVTIYF. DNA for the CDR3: TGTGCCAGCAGTGAGGAACAGGTCACCATATATTTT. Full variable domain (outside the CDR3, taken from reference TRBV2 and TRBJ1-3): EPEVTQTPSHQVTQMGQEVILRCVPISNHLYFYWYRQILGQKVEFLVSFYNNEISEKSEIFDDQFSVERPDGSNFTLKIRSTKLEDSAMYFCASSEEQVTIYFGEGSWLTVV.

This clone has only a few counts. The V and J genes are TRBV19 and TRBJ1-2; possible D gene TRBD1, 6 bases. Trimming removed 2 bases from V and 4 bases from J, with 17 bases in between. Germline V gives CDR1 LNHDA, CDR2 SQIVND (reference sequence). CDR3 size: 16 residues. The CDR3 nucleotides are TGTGCCAGTAGTATAATGGCAGGGGCGAATGCCTATGGCTACACCTTC. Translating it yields CASSIMAGANAYGYTF.

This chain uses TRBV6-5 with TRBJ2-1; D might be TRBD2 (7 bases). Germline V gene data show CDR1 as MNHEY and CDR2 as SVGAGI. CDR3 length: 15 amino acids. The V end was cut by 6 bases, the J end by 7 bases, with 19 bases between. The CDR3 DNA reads TGTGCCAGCAGCGAGGGGGGGGGAGGTAGGAATGAGCAGTTCTTC. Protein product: CASSEGGGGRNEQFF.

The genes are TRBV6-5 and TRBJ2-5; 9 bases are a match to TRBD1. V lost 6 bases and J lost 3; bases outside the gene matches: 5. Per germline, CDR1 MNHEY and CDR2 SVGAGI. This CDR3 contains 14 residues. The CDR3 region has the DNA TGTGCCAGCAGCCGGACAGGGGCGAAAGAGACCCAGTACTTC. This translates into CASSRTGAKETQYF.

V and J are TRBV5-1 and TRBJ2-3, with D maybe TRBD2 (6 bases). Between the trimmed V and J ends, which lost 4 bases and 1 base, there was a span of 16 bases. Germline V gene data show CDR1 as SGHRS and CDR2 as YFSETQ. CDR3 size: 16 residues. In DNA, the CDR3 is TGCGCCAGCAGCCTGACCGTGGCGGGACGCACAGATACGCAGTATTTT. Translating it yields CASSLTVAGRTDTQYF.

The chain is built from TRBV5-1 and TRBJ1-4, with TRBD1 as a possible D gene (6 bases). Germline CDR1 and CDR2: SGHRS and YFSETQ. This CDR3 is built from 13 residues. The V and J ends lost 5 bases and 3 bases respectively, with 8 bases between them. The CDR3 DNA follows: TGCGCCAGCAGGGACAGTCCTAATGAAAAACTGTTTTTT. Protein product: CASRDSPNEKLFF.

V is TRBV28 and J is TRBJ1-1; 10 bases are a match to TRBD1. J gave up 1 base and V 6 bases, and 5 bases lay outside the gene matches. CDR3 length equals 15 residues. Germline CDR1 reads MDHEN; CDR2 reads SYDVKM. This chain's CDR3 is CASSLTGGRNTEAFF. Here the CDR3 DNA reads TGTGCCAGCAGCCTGACAGGGGGCCGGAACACTGAAGCTTTCTTT.

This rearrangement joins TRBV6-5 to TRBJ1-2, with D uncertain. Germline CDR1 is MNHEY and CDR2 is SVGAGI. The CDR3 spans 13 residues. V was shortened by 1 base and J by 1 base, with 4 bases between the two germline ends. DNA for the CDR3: TGTGCCAGCAGTTACTTGAGTAACTATGGCTACACCTTC. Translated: CASSYLSNYGYTF.

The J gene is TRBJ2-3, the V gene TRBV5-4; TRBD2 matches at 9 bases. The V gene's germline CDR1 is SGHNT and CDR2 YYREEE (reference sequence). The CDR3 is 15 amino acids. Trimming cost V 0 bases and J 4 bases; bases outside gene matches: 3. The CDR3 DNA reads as TGTGCCAGCAGCTTGGCCTTAGCGGGGGCAGATACGCAGTATTTT. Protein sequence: CASSLALAGADTQYF.

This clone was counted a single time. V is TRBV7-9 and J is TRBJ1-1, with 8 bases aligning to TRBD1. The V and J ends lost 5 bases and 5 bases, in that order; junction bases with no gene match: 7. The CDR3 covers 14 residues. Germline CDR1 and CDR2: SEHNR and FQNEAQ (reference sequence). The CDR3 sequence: CASSTDRGGTEAFF. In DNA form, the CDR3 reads TGTGCCAGCAGCACCGACAGGGGAGGAACTGAAGCTTTCTTT.

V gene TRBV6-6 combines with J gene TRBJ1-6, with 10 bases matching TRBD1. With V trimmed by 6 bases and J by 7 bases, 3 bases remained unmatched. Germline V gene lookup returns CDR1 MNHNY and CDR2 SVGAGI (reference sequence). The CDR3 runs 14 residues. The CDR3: CASRKGQGNSPLHF. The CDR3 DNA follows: TGTGCCAGCAGAAAGGGACAGGGGAATTCACCCCTCCACTTT.

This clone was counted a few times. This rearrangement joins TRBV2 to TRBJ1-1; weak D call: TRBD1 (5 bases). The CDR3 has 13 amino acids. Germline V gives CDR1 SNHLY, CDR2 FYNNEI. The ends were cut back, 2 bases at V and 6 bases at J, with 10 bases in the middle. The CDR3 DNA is TGTGCCAGCAGTGAAAGTAGGGGTCCTGAAGCTTTCTTT. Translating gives CASSESRGPEAFF.

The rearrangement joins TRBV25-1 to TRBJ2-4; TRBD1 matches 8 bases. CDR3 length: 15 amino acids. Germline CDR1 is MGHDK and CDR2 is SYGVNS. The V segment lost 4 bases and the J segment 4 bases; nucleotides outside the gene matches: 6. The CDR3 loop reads CASSGAGQAKNIQYF. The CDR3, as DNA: TGTGCCAGCAGTGGGGCGGGACAGGCAAAAAACATTCAGTACTTC.

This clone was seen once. The DNA of the CDR3 is TGCGCCAGCAGCTCTTCACTAGCGGGGGGGAATGAGCAGTTCTTC. Protein: CASSSSLAGGNEQFF. The chain uses TRBV5-1 and TRBJ2-1; 13 bases fit TRBD2. Per the germline V gene, CDR1 is SGHRS and CDR2 is YFSETQ. CDR3 length: 15 amino acids. V shed 3 bases, J shed 7 bases, and the junction held 4 bases outside the gene matches.

The CDR3: CASSLSLERSYTF. CDR3 coding DNA: TGTGCCAGCAGCTTATCCCTCGAGCGGAGCTACACCTTC. The genes are TRBV7-9 and TRBJ1-2; D is unclear. The CDR3 sequence is 13 residues long. V was cut by 2 bases and J by 9 bases, with 13 bases left in between. The V gene's germline CDR1 is SEHNR and CDR2 FQNEAQ (reference sequence).

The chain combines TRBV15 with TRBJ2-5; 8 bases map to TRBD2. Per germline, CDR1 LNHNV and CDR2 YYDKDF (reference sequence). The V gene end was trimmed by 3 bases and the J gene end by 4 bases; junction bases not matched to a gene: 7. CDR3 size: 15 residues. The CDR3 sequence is CATSREAGGSETQYF. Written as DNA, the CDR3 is TGTGCCACCAGCAGGGAGGCGGGGGGCTCAGAGACCCAGTACTTC.

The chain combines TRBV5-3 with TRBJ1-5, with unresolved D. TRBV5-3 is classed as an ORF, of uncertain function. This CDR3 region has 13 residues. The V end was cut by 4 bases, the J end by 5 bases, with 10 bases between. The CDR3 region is CARSGEGYQPQHF. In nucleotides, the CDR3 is TGTGCCAGAAGCGGCGAGGGATATCAGCCCCAGCATTTT.

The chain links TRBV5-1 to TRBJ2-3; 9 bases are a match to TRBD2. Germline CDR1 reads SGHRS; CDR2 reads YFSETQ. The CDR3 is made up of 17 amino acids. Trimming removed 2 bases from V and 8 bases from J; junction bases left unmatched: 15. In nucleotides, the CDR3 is TGCGCCAGCAGCTTTAGTGCAGCGGGAGGAACGGGGAGTACGCAGTATTTT. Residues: CASSFSAAGGTGSTQYF.

The CDR3, as DNA: TGTGCCAGTAGTGGGACAGGGGCATATGGCTACACCTTC. Protein sequence: CASSGTGAYGYTF. This rearrangement joins TRBV19 to TRBJ1-2; 10 bases line up with TRBD1. With V trimmed by 5 bases and J by 5 bases, 2 bases remained unmatched. The germline V gene has CDR1 LNHDA and CDR2 SQIVND (reference sequence). CDR3 length: 13 residues. The full variable domain, its missing parts supplied by reference TRBV19 and TRBJ1-2, is DGGITQSPKYLFRKEGQNVTLSCEQNLNHDAMYWYRQDPGQGLRLIYYSQIVNDFQKGDIAEGYSVSREKKESFPLTVTSAQKNPTAFYLCASSGTGAYGYTFGSGTRLTVV.

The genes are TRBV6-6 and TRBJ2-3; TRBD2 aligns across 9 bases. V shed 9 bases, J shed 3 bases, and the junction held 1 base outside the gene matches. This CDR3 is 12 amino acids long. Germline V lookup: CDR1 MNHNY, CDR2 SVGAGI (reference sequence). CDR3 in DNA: TGTGCCAGGAGCGGGGGGACAGATACGCAGTATTTT. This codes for CARSGGTDTQYF.

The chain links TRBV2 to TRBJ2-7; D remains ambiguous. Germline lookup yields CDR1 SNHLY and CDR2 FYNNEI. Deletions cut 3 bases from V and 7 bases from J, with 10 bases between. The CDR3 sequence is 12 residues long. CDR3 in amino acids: CASSEKRWEQYF. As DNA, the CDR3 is TGTGCCAGCAGTGAGAAGAGGTGGGAGCAGTACTTC. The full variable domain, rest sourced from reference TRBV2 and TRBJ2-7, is EPEVTQTPSHQVTQMGQEVILRCVPISNHLYFYWYRQILGQKVEFLVSFYNNEISEKSEIFDDQFSVERPDGSNFTLKIRSTKLEDSAMYFCASSEKRWEQYFGPGTRLTVT.

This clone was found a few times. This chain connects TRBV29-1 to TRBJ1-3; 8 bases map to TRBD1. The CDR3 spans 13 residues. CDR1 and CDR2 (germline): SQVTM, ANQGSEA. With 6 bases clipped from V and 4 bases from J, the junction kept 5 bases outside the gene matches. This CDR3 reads CSVWDRPGNTIYF. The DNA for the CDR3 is TGCAGCGTGTGGGACAGGCCCGGAAACACCATATATTTT.

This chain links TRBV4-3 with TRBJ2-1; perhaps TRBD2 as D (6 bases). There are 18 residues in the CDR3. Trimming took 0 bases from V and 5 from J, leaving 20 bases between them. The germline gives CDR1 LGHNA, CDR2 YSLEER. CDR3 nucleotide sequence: TGCGCCAGCAGCCAAGAATTCCTGGTCCAGCGGGTAAACAATGAGCAGTTCTTC. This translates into CASSQEFLVQRVNNEQFF.

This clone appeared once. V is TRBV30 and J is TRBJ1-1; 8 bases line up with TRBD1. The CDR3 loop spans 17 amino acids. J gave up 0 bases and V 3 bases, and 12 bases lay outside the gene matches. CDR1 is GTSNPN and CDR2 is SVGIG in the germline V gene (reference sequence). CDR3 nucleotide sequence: TGTGCCTGGAGCCTCTTGACAGGGGCGAACTTGAACACTGAAGCTTTCTTT. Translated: CAWSLLTGANLNTEAFF.